The entry that follows covers one T cell receptor (beta chain) sequence. The sample originates from a study of blood T cell repertoires in COVID-19. Study in general: Researchers got acute and convalescent COVID-19 samples from the United States, Italy and Spain.

The V segment lost 2 bases and the J segment 6 bases; nucleotides outside the gene matches: 4. Germline CDR1 MDHEN, CDR2 SYDVKM. This CDR3 has 13 amino acids. Original methodology: Amplifying reference gene primers gave estimates of nucleated cell counts. Some clones are missing from TCRdb's copy, which holds only in-frame ones; the method was immunoSEQ multiplex PCR. V and J calls and clone size are as listed in that table; D and trimming were resolved from the DNA. The sample carries about 250,000 clones, about 83% recorded once. The chain links TRBV28 to TRBJ2-7; 7 nucleotides match TRBD1. Sequenced input: peripheral blood. The source is a woman aged 40 to 50 who had recovered from COVID-19. CDR3 in DNA: TGTGCCAGCAGTTTAAGACAGGGCTCCGAGCAGTACTTC. The encoded protein is CASSLRQGSEQYF.